This TCR beta chain was sequenced in a study of T cell changes during pregnancy in multiple sclerosis. V lost 3 bases, J lost 4 bases, and 2 bases stayed unmatched. Germline-derived CDR1 and CDR2 are MNHEY and SMNVEV (reference sequence). The CDR3 extends over 15 amino acids. Clones were read by immunoSEQ multiplex PCR, and TCRdb kept only the in-frame ones, dropping some. The sample shows over 60,000 clones, 96% of them seen only once. The sample in question was CD8+ T cells from peripheral blood mononuclear cells, obtained after pregnancy. This chain links TRBV27 with TRBJ2-1; 11 bases align to TRBD2. The origin of this receptor is a female donor with multiple sclerosis, enrolled in a pregnancy study. Here the CDR3 reads CASSFGLAGYNEQFF. As DNA, the CDR3 is TGTGCCAGCAGTTTCGGACTAGCGGGTTACAATGAGCAGTTCTTC.